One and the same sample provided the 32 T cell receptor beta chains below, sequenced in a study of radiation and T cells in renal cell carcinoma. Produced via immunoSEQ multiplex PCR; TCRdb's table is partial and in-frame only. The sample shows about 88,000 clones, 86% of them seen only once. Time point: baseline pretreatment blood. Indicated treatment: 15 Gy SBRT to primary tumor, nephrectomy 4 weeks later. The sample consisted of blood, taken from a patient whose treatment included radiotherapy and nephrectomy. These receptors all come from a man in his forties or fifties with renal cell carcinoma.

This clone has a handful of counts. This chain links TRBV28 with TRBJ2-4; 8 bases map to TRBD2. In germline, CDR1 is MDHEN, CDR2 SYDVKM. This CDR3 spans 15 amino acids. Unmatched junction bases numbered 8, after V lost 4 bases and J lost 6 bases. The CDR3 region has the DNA TGTGCCAGCAGTTCCCTCGGGGGGGGAACAAACATTCAGTACTTC. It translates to CASSSLGGGTNIQYF. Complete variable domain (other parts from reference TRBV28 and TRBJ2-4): DVKVTQSSRYLVKRTGEKVFLECVQDMDHENMFWYRQDPGLGLRLIYFSYDVKMKEKGDIPEGYSVSREKKERFSLILESASTNQTSMYLCASSSLGGGTNIQYFGAGTRLSVL.

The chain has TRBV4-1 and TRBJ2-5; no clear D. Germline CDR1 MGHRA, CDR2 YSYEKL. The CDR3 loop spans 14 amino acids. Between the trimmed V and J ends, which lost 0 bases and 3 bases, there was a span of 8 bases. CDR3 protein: CASSQEHVKETQYF. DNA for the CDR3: TGCGCCAGCAGCCAAGAGCACGTTAAAGAGACCCAGTACTTC.

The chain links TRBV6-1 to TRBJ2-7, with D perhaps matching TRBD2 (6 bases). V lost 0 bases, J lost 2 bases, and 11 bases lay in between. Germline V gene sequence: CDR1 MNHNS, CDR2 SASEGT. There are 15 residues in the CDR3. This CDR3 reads CASSEAGRGTYEQYF. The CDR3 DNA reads TGTGCCAGCAGTGAAGCAGGGCGCGGGACCTACGAGCAGTACTTC.

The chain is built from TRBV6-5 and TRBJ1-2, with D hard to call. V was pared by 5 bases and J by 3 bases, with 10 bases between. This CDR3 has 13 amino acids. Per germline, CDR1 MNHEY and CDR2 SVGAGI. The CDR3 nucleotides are TGTGCCAGCAGTCCCAAGCCGGACTATGGCTACACCTTC. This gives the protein CASSPKPDYGYTF.

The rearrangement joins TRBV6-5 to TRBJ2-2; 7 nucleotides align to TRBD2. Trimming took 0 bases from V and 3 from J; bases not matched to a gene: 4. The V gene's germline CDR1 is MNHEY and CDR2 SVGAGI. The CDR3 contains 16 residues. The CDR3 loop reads CASSYSARGDTGELFF. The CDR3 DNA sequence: TGTGCCAGCAGTTACTCGGCACGGGGGGACACCGGGGAGCTGTTTTTT.

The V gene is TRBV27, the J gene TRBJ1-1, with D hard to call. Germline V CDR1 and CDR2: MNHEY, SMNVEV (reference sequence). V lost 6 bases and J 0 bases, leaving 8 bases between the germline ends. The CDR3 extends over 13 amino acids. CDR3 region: CASSLIVNTEAFF. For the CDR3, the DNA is TGTGCCAGCAGCCTAATCGTGAACACTGAAGCTTTCTTT.

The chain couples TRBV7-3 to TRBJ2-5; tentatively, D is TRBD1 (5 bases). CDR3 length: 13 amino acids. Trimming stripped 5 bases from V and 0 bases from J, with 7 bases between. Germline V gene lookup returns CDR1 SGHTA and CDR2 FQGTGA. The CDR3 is CASSQGNQETQYF. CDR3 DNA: TGTGCCAGCAGCCAGGGCAACCAAGAGACCCAGTACTTC. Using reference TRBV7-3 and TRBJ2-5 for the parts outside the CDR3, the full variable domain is GAGVSQTPSNKVTEKGKYVELRCDPISGHTALYWYRQSLGQGPEFLIYFQGTGAADDSGLPNDRFFAVRPEGSVSTLKIQRTERGDSAVYLCASSQGNQETQYFGPGTRLLVL.

The CDR3 loop reads CAISESAGGTEAFF. The CDR3 DNA is TGTGCCATCAGTGAGTCAGCGGGGGGCACTGAAGCTTTCTTT. V gene TRBV10-3 combines with J gene TRBJ1-1; TRBD1 might be the D (5 bases). The germline CDR1 and CDR2 sequences are ENHRY and SYGVKD. The CDR3 runs 14 residues. Trimming pared 0 bases from V and 4 bases from J, leaving 9 bases between.

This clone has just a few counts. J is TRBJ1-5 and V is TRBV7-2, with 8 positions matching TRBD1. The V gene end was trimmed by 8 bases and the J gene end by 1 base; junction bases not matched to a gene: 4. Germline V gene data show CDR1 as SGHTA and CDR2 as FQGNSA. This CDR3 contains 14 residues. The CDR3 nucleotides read TGTGCCAGCCAGGGGGCGAAGAGCAATCAGCCCCAGCATTTT. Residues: CASQGAKSNQPQHF.

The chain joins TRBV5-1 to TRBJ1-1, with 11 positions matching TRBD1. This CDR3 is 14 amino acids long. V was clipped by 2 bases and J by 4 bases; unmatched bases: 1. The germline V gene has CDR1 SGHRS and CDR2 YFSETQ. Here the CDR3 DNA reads TGCGCCAGCAGCTTTGGGACAGGGGGCACTGAAGCTTTCTTT. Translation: CASSFGTGGTEAFF.

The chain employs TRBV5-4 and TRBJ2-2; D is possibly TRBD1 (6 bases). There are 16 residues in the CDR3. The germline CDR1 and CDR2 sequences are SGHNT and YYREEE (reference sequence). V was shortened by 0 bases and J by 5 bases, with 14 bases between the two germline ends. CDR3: CASSLADTGYTGELFF. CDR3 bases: TGTGCCAGCAGCTTGGCCGATACAGGGTATACCGGGGAGCTGTTTTTT.

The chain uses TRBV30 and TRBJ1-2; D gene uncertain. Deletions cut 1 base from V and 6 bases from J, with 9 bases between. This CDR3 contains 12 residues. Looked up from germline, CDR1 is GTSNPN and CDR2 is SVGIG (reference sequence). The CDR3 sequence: CAWSANIDGYTF. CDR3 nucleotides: TGTGCCTGGAGTGCGAACATCGATGGCTACACCTTC.

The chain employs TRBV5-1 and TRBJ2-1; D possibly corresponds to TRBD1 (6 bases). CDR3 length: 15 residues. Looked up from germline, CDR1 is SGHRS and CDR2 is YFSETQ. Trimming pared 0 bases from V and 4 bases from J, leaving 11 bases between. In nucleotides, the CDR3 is TGCGCCAGCAGCTTGGCCGGTGACAGGTACAATGAGCAGTTCTTC. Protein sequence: CASSLAGDRYNEQFF.

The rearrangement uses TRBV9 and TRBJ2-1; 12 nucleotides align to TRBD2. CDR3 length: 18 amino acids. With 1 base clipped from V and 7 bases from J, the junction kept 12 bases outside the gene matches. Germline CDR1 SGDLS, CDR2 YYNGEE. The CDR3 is CASSVSSGGAQVWNEQFF. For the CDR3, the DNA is TGTGCCAGCAGCGTATCTAGCGGGGGGGCGCAGGTATGGAATGAGCAGTTCTTC.

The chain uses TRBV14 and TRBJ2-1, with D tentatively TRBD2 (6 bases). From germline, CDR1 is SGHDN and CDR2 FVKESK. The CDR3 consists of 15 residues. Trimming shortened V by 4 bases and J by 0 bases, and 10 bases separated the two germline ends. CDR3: CASSPAGGSYNEQFF. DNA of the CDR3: TGTGCCAGCAGCCCAGCGGGTGGCTCCTACAATGAGCAGTTCTTC.

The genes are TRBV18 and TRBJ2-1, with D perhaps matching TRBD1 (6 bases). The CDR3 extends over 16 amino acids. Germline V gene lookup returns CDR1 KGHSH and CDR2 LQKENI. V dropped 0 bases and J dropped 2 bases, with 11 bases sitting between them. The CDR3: CASSPPRQETYNEQFF. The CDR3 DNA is TGTGCCAGCTCACCACCCAGACAGGAAACCTACAATGAGCAGTTCTTC.

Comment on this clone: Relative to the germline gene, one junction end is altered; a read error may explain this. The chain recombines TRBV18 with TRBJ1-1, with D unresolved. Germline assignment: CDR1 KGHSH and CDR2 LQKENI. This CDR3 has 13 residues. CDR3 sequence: CASSDQLNSEAFF. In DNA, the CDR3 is TGTGCCAGCTCAGATCAATTGAACTCTGAAGCTTTCTTT.

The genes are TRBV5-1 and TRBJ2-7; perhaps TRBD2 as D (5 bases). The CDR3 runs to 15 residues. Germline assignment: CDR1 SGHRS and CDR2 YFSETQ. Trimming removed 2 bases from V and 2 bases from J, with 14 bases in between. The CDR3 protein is CASSFSSAGAYEQYF. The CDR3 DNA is TGCGCCAGCAGCTTCTCTTCTGCGGGTGCCTACGAGCAGTACTTC.

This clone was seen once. CDR3 in amino acids: CASSQQRTGVAGNTIYF. CDR3 DNA: TGCGCCAGCAGCCAACAACGCACGGGGGTAGCTGGAAACACCATATATTTT. The rearrangement joins TRBV4-3 to TRBJ1-3; possibly TRBD1 for D (5 bases). CDR3 size: 17 residues. V lost 2 bases and J 2 bases, leaving 16 bases between the germline ends. Per the germline V gene, CDR1 is LGHNA and CDR2 is YSLEER.

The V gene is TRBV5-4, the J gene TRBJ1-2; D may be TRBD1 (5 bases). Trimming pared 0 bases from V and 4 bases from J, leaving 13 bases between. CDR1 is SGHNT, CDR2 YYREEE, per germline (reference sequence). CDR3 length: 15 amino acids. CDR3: CASSLVGREVYGYTF. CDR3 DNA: TGTGCCAGCAGCTTGGTAGGCAGGGAGGTCTATGGCTACACCTTC.

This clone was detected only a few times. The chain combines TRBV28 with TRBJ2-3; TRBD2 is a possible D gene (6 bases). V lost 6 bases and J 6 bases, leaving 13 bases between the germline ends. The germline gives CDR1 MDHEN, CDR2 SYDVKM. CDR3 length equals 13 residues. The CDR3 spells CASRDYLTDTQYF. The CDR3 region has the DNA TGTGCCAGCAGGGACTACCTGACGGATACGCAGTATTTT. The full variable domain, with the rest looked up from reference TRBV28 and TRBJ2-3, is DVKVTQSSRYLVKRTGEKVFLECVQDMDHENMFWYRQDPGLGLRLIYFSYDVKMKEKGDIPEGYSVSREKKERFSLILESASTNQTSMYLCASRDYLTDTQYFGPGTRLTVL.

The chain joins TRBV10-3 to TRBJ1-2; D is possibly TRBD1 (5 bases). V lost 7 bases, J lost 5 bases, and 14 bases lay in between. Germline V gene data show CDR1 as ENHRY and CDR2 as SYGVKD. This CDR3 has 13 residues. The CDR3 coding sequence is TGTGCCATCACGGGAGGGACCGGGTATGGCTACACCTTC. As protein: CAITGGTGYGYTF.

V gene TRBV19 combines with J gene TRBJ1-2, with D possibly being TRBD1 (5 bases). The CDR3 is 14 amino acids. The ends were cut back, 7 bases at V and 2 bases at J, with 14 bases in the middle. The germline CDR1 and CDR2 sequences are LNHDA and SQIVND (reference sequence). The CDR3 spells CASTGTQENYGYTF. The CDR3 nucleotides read TGTGCCAGTACCGGGACCCAAGAGAACTATGGCTACACCTTC.

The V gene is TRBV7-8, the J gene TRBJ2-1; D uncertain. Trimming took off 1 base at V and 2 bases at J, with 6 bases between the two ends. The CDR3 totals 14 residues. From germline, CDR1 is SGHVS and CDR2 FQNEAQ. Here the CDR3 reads CASSLGEPYNEQFF. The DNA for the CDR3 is TGTGCCAGCAGCTTAGGTGAGCCCTACAATGAGCAGTTCTTC.

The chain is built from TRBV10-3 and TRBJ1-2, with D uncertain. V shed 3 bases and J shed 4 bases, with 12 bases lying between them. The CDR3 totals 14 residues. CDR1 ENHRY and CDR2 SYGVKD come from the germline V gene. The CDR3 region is CAISELSTSYGYTF. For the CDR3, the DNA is TGTGCCATCAGTGAACTGTCAACTAGCTATGGCTACACCTTC.

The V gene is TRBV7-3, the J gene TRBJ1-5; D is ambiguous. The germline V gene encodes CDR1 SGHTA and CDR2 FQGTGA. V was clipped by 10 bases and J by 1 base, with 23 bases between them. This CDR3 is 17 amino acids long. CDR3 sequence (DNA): TGTGCCATCAACCCTGAGGAGGGCCCGGCGAGCAATCAGCCCCAGCATTTT. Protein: CAINPEEGPASNQPQHF.

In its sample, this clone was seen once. The CDR3 coding sequence is TGTGCCAGCAGCCCTGTTCATTCCTCGCTTTACGAGCAGTACTTC. This sequence encodes CASSPVHSSLYEQYF. V and J are TRBV28 and TRBJ2-7, with D hard to call. Germline CDR1 and CDR2: MDHEN and SYDVKM. The V end was cut by 6 bases, the J end by 4 bases, with 19 bases between. There are 15 residues in the CDR3. Full variable domain (missing parts from reference TRBV28 and TRBJ2-7): DVKVTQSSRYLVKRTGEKVFLECVQDMDHENMFWYRQDPGLGLRLIYFSYDVKMKEKGDIPEGYSVSREKKERFSLILESASTNQTSMYLCASSPVHSSLYEQYFGPGTRLTVT.

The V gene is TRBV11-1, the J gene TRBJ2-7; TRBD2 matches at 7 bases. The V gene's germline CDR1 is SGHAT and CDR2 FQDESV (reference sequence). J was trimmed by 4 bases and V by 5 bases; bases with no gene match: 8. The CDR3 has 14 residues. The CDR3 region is CASSQHAGVYEQYF. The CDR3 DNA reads TGTGCCAGCAGCCAACACGCGGGAGTGTACGAGCAGTACTTC.

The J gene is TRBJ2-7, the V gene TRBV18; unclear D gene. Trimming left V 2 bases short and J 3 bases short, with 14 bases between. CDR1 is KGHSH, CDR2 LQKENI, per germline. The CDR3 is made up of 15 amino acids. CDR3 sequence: CASSPSQSLSYEQYF. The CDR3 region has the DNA TGTGCCAGCTCACCAAGTCAATCCCTTAGCTACGAGCAGTACTTC. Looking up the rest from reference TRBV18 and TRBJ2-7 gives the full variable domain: NAGVMQNPRHLVRRRGQEARLRCSPMKGHSHVYWYRQLPEEGLKFMVYLQKENIIDESGMPKERFSAEFPKEGPSILRIQQVVRGDSAAYFCASSPSQSLSYEQYFGPGTRLTVT.

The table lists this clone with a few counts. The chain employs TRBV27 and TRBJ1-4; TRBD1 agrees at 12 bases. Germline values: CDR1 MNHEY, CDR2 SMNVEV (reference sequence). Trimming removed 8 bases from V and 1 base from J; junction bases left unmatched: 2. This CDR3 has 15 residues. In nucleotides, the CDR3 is TGTGCCAGCCGGGACAGGGGGCGAACTAATGAAAAACTGTTTTTT. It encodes CASRDRGRTNEKLFF.

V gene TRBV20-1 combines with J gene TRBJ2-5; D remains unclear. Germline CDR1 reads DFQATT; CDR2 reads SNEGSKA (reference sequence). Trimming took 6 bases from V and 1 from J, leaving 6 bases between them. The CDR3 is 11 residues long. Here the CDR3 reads CSARTQETQYF. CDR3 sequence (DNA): TGCAGTGCCAGGACCCAAGAGACCCAGTACTTC.

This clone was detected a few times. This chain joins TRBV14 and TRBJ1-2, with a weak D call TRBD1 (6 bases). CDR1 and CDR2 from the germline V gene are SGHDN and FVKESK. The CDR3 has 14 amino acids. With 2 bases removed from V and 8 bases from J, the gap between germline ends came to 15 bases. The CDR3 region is CASSQQGTPEGYTF. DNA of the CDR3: TGTGCCAGCAGCCAACAGGGGACCCCTGAGGGCTACACCTTC.